The rows below give T cell receptor beta chains drawn from one sample of a study of T cells in Graves' hyperthyroidism and ophthalmopathy. TCRdb reanalysed the multiplex PCR reads using MiXCR and keeps one entry per CDR3 protein. In the table there are more than 650,000 distinct CDR3 sequences, roughly 15% of which are singletons. Source material: blood. These receptors were taken from a woman in her late teens or twenties with Graves' hyperthyroidism. Each CDR3 is given with its conserved first and last residue. A D gene is named only where the DNA matches it firmly. Size is omitted from some rows. Given values are once, few, many or a class for expanded clones.

j_call	d_call	v_call	clone_size	cdr3_nt	cdr3_aa
TRBJ2-3	.	TRBV27	.	TGTGCCAGCAGTCCACGACAGGCGGCTAGCGAGGGGTTCACAGATACGCAGTATTTT	CASSPRQAASEGFTDTQYF
TRBJ2-1	.	TRBV20-1	.	TGCAGTGCTAGAGATGGAGGGATTTACAATGAGCAGTTCTTC	CSARDGGIYNEQFF
TRBJ2-6	.	TRBV29-1	many	TGCAGCGTTGCGAAGGGTACTGGGGCCAACGTCCTGACTTTC	CSVAKGTGANVLTF
TRBJ2-1	TRBD2	TRBV19	few	TGTGCCAGTAGTCGGATAGCGGGAGAGTGGGATGAGCAGTTCTTC	CASSRIAGEWDEQFF
TRBJ2-2	.	TRBV29-1	.	TGCAGCGTTGAAGGGGGCCCCGGCGATCTAACTCGCACCGGGGAGCTGTTTTTT	CSVEGGPGDLTRTGELFF
TRBJ2-7	.	TRBV6-5	many	TGTGCCAGCAGTTACCAGAGCCTCGGGGAGCAGTACTTC	CASSYQSLGEQYF
TRBJ2-4	TRBD2	TRBV20-1	once	TGCAGTGCTAGCCCTAGCGGGGAGAGGTACATTCAGTACTTC	CSASPSGERYIQYF
TRBJ2-3	TRBD1	TRBV28	.	TGTGCCAGCAGTTTGGTATCGACAGGGAAGGATACGCAGTATTTT	CASSLVSTGKDTQYF
TRBJ1-6	.	TRBV20-1	few	TGCAGTGCTCCTCGACAGGCTTTTAATTCACCCCTCCACTTT	CSAPRQAFNSPLHF
TRBJ2-7	TRBD2	TRBV4-2	.	TGTGCCAGCAGCCAAGAGGAGGGACTAGTCCCCCGCGAGCAGTACTTC	CASSQEEGLVPREQYF
TRBJ2-7	TRBD1	TRBV6-1	.	TGTGCCACTTTAGACAGGGTAGTGCAGTACTTC	CATLDRVVQYF